This is a list of T cell receptor beta chains from one sample in a study of circulating CD8 cells and anti-PD-1 response in melanoma. TCRdb recomputed calls from the reads with MiXCR, one row per CDR3 protein. In the table there are just over 650 distinct CDR3 sequences, approximately 8.1% of which are singletons. The sample consisted of CD8+ T cells from PBMCs, taken at baseline or after one month of anti-PD-1 therapy (not recorded which). Source of these receptors: a human donor with melanoma. Both conserved end residues are part of each CDR3. A D gene is named only where the DNA matches it firmly. Size tells how often a clone was seen (once, few, many) or the class of an expanded clone, and some rows leave it out.

size: large
D: .
V: TRBV29-1
J: TRBJ2-7
CDR3: CSVGTSYEQYF
DNA: TGCAGCGTTGGGACGTCGTACGAGCAGTACTTC

size: large
D: .
V: TRBV2
J: TRBJ2-5
CDR3: CASSSRALQETQYF
DNA: TGTGCCAGCAGTAGCAGGGCACTCCAAGAGACCCAGTACTTC

size: large
D: TRBD1
V: TRBV3-1
J: TRBJ2-2
CDR3: CASKLGQGTGELFF
DNA: TGTGCCAGCAAGCTGGGACAGGGCACCGGGGAGCTGTTTTTT

size: medium-sized
D: .
V: TRBV20-1
J: TRBJ2-3
CDR3: CSASFSTQYF
DNA: TGCAGTGCTAGTTTTAGTACGCAGTATTTT

size: medium-sized
D: .
V: TRBV28
J: TRBJ1-1
CDR3: CASTGPEAFF
DNA: TGTGCCAGTACAGGGCCCGAAGCTTTCTTT

size: large
D: .
V: TRBV12-5
J: TRBJ2-7
CDR3: CASGPGGGTYEQYF
DNA: TGTGCTAGTGGCCCAGGGGGAGGGACCTACGAGCAGTACTTC

size: medium-sized
D: .
V: TRBV20-1
J: TRBJ2-7
CDR3: CSASLPGDTYEQYF
DNA: TGCAGTGCTAGCCTGCCCGGGGATACCTACGAGCAGTACTTC

size: large
D: .
V: TRBV2
J: TRBJ2-7
CDR3: CASSNQYEQYF
DNA: TGTGCCAGCAGCAATCAATACGAGCAGTACTTC

size: large
D: TRBD2
V: TRBV7-2
J: TRBJ2-3
CDR3: CASSLLAGAFTDTQYF
DNA: TGTGCCAGCAGCTTATTAGCGGGGGCATTCACAGATACGCAGTATTTT

size: medium-sized
D: .
V: TRBV12-3/TRBV12-4
J: TRBJ2-5
CDR3: CASSSVLRQETQYF
DNA: TGTGCCAGCAGCTCGGTGCTTAGGCAAGAGACCCAGTACTTC

size: large
D: TRBD1
V: TRBV5-5
J: TRBJ1-1
CDR3: CASSHGTGTGKSTEAFF
DNA: TGTGCCAGCAGCCACGGAACCGGGACAGGGAAGTCGACGGAAGCTTTCTTT

size: large
D: .
V: TRBV18
J: TRBJ2-7
CDR3: CASSRADSYEQYF
DNA: TGTGCCAGCTCACGGGCGGACTCCTACGAGCAGTACTTC

size: medium-sized
D: .
V: TRBV5-5
J: TRBJ2-2
CDR3: CASSHQAGELFF
DNA: TGTGCCAGCAGTCACCAGGCCGGGGAGCTGTTTTTT

size: large
D: .
V: TRBV19
J: TRBJ2-7
CDR3: CATSPTGGIYEQYF
DNA: TGTGCCACCTCCCCCACCGGAGGGATCTACGAGCAGTACTTC

size: medium-sized
D: TRBD2
V: TRBV19
J: TRBJ2-1
CDR3: CASSNLAGGRRLVNEQFF
DNA: TGTGCCAGTAGTAACCTAGCGGGGGGTCGCCGTTTGGTAAATGAGCAGTTCTTC

size: large
D: TRBD2
V: TRBV28
J: TRBJ2-7
CDR3: CASSLLAGDYEQYF
DNA: TGTGCCAGCAGCCTACTAGCGGGGGACTACGAGCAGTACTTC

size: .
D: .
V: TRBV20-1
J: TRBJ1-6
CDR3: CSAYRSSRLHF
DNA: TGCAGTGCTTACAGGTCTAGTCGCCTCCACTTT

size: medium-sized
D: .
V: TRBV19
J: TRBJ2-7
CDR3: CASSQSYSYEQYF
DNA: TGTGCCAGTAGCCAGAGTTACAGCTACGAGCAGTACTTC

size: large
D: TRBD2
V: TRBV2
J: TRBJ2-3
CDR3: CAGRTYGGSTDTQYF
DNA: TGTGCCGGCCGGACTTACGGGGGGAGCACAGATACGCAGTATTTT

size: .
D: TRBD2
V: TRBV19
J: TRBJ2-3
CDR3: CASSISGADTQYF
DNA: TGTGCCAGTAGTATTAGCGGGGCGGATACGCAGTATTTT

size: large
D: .
V: TRBV4-1
J: TRBJ2-7
CDR3: CASSPDPGDEQYF
DNA: TGCGCCAGCAGCCCGGATCCGGGGGACGAGCAGTACTTC

size: medium-sized
D: .
V: TRBV7-8
J: TRBJ1-2
CDR3: CASSNRVNYGYTF
DNA: TGTGCCAGCAGCAACAGAGTTAACTATGGCTACACCTTC

size: large
D: .
V: TRBV19
J: TRBJ2-7
CDR3: CASSIDPGTPFYEQYF
DNA: TGTGCCAGTAGTATAGATCCCGGGACACCGTTCTACGAGCAGTACTTC

size: medium-sized
D: TRBD1
V: TRBV19
J: TRBJ2-7
CDR3: CASSPGTGYYEQYF
DNA: TGTGCCAGTAGTCCCGGGACAGGGTACTACGAGCAGTACTTC

size: medium-sized
D: .
V: TRBV2
J: TRBJ2-4
CDR3: CASSEKGVGHIQYF
DNA: TGTGCCAGCAGTGAAAAGGGGGTCGGGCACATTCAGTACTTC

size: medium-sized
D: TRBD2
V: TRBV2
J: TRBJ2-5
CDR3: CASSDSPSGGETQYF
DNA: TGTGCCAGCAGTGATTCGCCTAGCGGGGGTGAGACCCAGTACTTC

size: medium-sized
D: .
V: TRBV19
J: TRBJ2-1
CDR3: CASSINLHNEQFF
DNA: TGTGCCAGTAGTATCAACCTTCACAATGAGCAGTTCTTC

size: large
D: .
V: TRBV29-1
J: TRBJ1-1
CDR3: CSVHREVNTEAFF
DNA: TGCAGCGTTCACAGGGAAGTGAACACTGAAGCTTTCTTT

size: medium-sized
D: .
V: TRBV12-3/TRBV12-4
J: TRBJ2-7
CDR3: CASSLDQYEQYF
DNA: TGTGCCAGCAGTTTAGACCAGTACGAGCAGTACTTC

size: medium-sized
D: .
V: TRBV19
J: TRBJ1-1
CDR3: CASSIGAGEGTEAFF
DNA: TGTGCCAGTAGTATAGGGGCAGGGGAAGGAACTGAAGCTTTCTTT

size: large
D: TRBD1
V: TRBV18
J: TRBJ2-7
CDR3: CASSPRDRAYEQYF
DNA: TGTGCCAGCTCACCCCGGGACAGAGCCTACGAGCAGTACTTC

size: medium-sized
D: .
V: TRBV23-1
J: TRBJ1-5
CDR3: CASKGRDNQPQHF
DNA: TGCGCCAGCAAGGGCAGGGATAATCAGCCCCAGCATTTT

size: medium-sized
D: TRBD1
V: TRBV29-1
J: TRBJ2-3
CDR3: CSVEDLAQGEGADTQYF
DNA: TGCAGCGTTGAAGATTTGGCGCAGGGGGAAGGAGCAGATACGCAGTATTTT

size: large
D: TRBD2
V: TRBV29-1
J: TRBJ2-7
CDR3: CSVDSGRDEQYF
DNA: TGCAGCGTTGACAGCGGGAGAGACGAGCAGTACTTC

size: large
D: .
V: TRBV2
J: TRBJ2-3
CDR3: CASRFGVGSDTQYF
DNA: TGTGCCAGCAGATTTGGCGTCGGATCAGATACGCAGTATTTT

size: .
D: .
V: TRBV24-1
J: TRBJ1-2
CDR3: CATSDSYGYTF
DNA: TGTGCCACCAGTGACAGCTATGGCTACACCTTC

size: large
D: TRBD2
V: TRBV12-3/TRBV12-4
J: TRBJ2-2
CDR3: CASSPAGTSGDYGELFF
DNA: TGTGCCAGCAGTCCCGCCGGGACTAGCGGGGATTACGGGGAGCTGTTTTTT

size: large
D: .
V: TRBV11-2
J: TRBJ2-2
CDR3: CASSDISGQGGFANTGELFF
DNA: TGTGCCAGCAGCGACATCTCTGGGCAAGGAGGATTCGCGAACACCGGGGAGCTGTTTTTT

size: large
D: TRBD2
V: TRBV7-3
J: TRBJ2-3
CDR3: CASSPWGLAGDTDTQYF
DNA: TGTGCCAGCAGCCCCTGGGGACTAGCGGGGGACACAGATACGCAGTATTTT

size: medium-sized
D: .
V: TRBV6-5
J: TRBJ1-2
CDR3: CASSLGSLADGYTF
DNA: TGTGCCAGCAGCTTAGGATCGCTTGCCGATGGCTACACCTTC

size: medium-sized
D: .
V: TRBV14
J: TRBJ2-1
CDR3: CASSQGNEQFF
DNA: TGTGCCAGCAGCCAAGGGAATGAGCAGTTCTTC

size: large
D: .
V: TRBV19
J: TRBJ2-7
CDR3: CASTPDGESYEQYF
DNA: TGTGCCAGTACCCCTGACGGGGAGTCCTACGAGCAGTACTTC

size: .
D: .
V: TRBV2
J: TRBJ2-3
CDR3: CASRKGPATDTQYF
DNA: TGTGCCAGCAGAAAGGGACCGGCCACAGATACGCAGTATTTT

size: medium-sized
D: .
V: TRBV19
J: TRBJ2-2
CDR3: CASSIGGLTGELFF
DNA: TGTGCCAGTAGTATAGGAGGACTCACCGGGGAGCTGTTTTTT

size: large
D: .
V: TRBV7-8
J: TRBJ2-7
CDR3: CASSSQGNEQYF
DNA: TGTGCCAGCAGCTCCCAGGGGAACGAGCAGTACTTC

size: large
D: .
V: TRBV19
J: TRBJ1-2
CDR3: CASSHLVEYGYTF
DNA: TGTGCCAGTAGCCACCTCGTTGAGTATGGCTACACCTTC

size: medium-sized
D: .
V: TRBV20-1
J: TRBJ2-1
CDR3: CSATVDGSSYNEQFF
DNA: TGCAGTGCCACCGTCGACGGGAGCTCCTACAATGAGCAGTTCTTC

size: medium-sized
D: .
V: TRBV5-5
J: TRBJ2-1
CDR3: CASSLQGLPNNEQFF
DNA: TGTGCCAGCAGTTTACAGGGACTCCCCAACAATGAGCAGTTCTTC

size: .
D: TRBD1
V: TRBV2
J: TRBJ1-2
CDR3: CAINRGGGYTF
DNA: TGTGCCATCAACAGGGGAGGTGGCTACACCTTC

size: medium-sized
D: TRBD1
V: TRBV20-1
J: TRBJ2-3
CDR3: CSARDGTGVTDTQYF
DNA: TGCAGTGCTAGAGACGGGACAGGGGTAACAGATACGCAGTATTTT